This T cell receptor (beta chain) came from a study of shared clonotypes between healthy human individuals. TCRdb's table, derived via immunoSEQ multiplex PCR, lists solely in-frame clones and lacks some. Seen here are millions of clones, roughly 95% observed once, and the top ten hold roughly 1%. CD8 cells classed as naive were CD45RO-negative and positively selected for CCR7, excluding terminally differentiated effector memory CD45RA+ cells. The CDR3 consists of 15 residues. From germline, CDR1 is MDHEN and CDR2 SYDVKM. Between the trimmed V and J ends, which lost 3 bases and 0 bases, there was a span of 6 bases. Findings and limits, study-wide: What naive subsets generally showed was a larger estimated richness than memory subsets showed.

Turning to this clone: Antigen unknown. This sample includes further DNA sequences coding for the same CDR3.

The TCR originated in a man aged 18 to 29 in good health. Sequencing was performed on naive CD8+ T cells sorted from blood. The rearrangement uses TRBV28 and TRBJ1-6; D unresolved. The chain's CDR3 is CASSFRGSYNSPLHF. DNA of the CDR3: TGTGCCAGCAGTTTTCGGGGCTCCTATAATTCACCCCTCCACTTT.